The 32 T cell receptor beta chains below all came from one sample that was sequenced in a study of long-term antiretroviral therapy in people with HIV. Samples were assayed with immunoSEQ v3.0 at survey level. Using immunoSEQ multiplex PCR, the repertoire was profiled, and TCRdb retains in-frame clones only, with some absent. Here the sample spans about 39,000 clones, more than 80% being singletons. Sequenced here: unsorted PBMCs, sampled 3.1 years after starting antiretroviral therapy. The receptors shown here come from a woman aged 50 to 60 with HIV.

CDR3 region: CASSSRTTSGGAVSTDTQYF. The CDR3 DNA reads TGTGCCAGCAGTTCCCGAACGACTAGCGGGGGGGCTGTAAGCACAGATACGCAGTATTTT. The genes are TRBV27 and TRBJ2-3; 14 bases line up with TRBD2. Germline CDR1 and CDR2: MNHEY and SMNVEV (reference sequence). CDR3 length equals 20 residues. V lost 4 bases and J lost 0; bases outside the gene matches: 12.

V and J are TRBV5-4 and TRBJ2-6; 7 bases match TRBD2. The CDR3 is 20 residues long. V was clipped by 0 bases and J by 0 bases; unmatched bases: 12. Per the germline V gene, CDR1 is SGHNT and CDR2 is YYREEE (reference sequence). The CDR3 here is CASSLGARGGGSSGANVLTF. The CDR3 coding sequence is TGTGCCAGCAGCTTGGGGGCCCGGGGCGGGGGTAGCTCTGGGGCCAACGTCCTGACTTTC.

The chain combines TRBV19 with TRBJ1-3; D gene unclear. V lost 8 bases and J 10 bases, leaving 15 bases between the germline ends. The CDR3 has 12 amino acids. Germline CDR1 LNHDA, CDR2 SQIVND (reference sequence). This CDR3 reads CASGGGRGTIYF. The CDR3 DNA follows: TGTGCCAGTGGCGGAGGCCGGGGAACCATATATTTT.

This clone was observed once. V is TRBV11-2 and J is TRBJ2-5; TRBD1 agrees at 7 bases. Germline trimming cut 3 bases from V and 2 bases from J; bases unmatched to any gene: 6. This CDR3 is built from 15 residues. Germline V lookup: CDR1 SGHAT, CDR2 FQNNGV. Written as DNA, the CDR3 is TGTGCCAGCAGCTTCAACAGGGGAAAACAAGAGACCCAGTACTTC. It yields the protein CASSFNRGKQETQYF. Combining the CDR3 with reference TRBV11-2 and TRBJ2-5 gives the whole variable domain EAGVAQSPRYKIIEKRQSVAFWCNPISGHATLYWYQQILGQGPKLLIQFQNNGVVDDSQLPKDRFSAERLKGVDSTLKIQPAKLEDSAVYLCASSFNRGKQETQYFGPGTRLLVL.

This chain joins TRBV7-3 and TRBJ2-1; the match to TRBD2 covers 14 bases. CDR3 size: 15 residues. Germline CDR1 and CDR2: SGHTA and FQGTGA. Germline trimming cut 5 bases from V and 8 bases from J; bases unmatched to any gene: 5. CDR3 nucleotide sequence: TGTGCCAGCAGCCGGGGACTAGCGGGGGTGTATGAGCAGTTCTTC. The encoded protein is CASSRGLAGVYEQFF.

The rearrangement uses TRBV30 and TRBJ2-1; D unclear. The germline gives CDR1 GTSNPN, CDR2 SVGIG (reference sequence). Trimming took off 0 bases at V and 7 bases at J, with 16 bases between the two ends. This CDR3 spans 15 amino acids. CDR3 region: CAWSVYDFGLNEQFF. CDR3 coding DNA: TGTGCCTGGAGTGTATACGACTTCGGGCTAAATGAGCAGTTCTTC.

The V and J genes are TRBV5-4 and TRBJ2-3, with D perhaps given as TRBD1 or TRBD2 (5 bases each). Germline-derived CDR1 and CDR2 are SGHNT and YYREEE (reference sequence). The CDR3 length is 15 residues. With 3 bases removed from V and 0 bases from J, the gap between germline ends came to 11 bases. The CDR3 DNA is TGTGCCAGCAGCTACGGGACCTCTAGCACAGATACGCAGTATTTT. Translated, it gives CASSYGTSSTDTQYF.

CDR3: CASSQDPRGRTYNEQFF. The CDR3 region has the DNA TGCGCCAGCAGCCAAGATCCTCGGGGTCGGACATACAATGAGCAGTTCTTC. The chain recombines TRBV4-3 with TRBJ2-1; D could derive from TRBD1 or TRBD2 (5 bases each). CDR1 is LGHNA and CDR2 is YSLEER in the germline V gene. This CDR3 comprises 17 residues. Trimming took off 0 bases at V and 4 bases at J, with 16 bases between the two ends.

The chain employs TRBV29-1 and TRBJ1-1, with D unresolved. Germline CDR1 is SQVTM and CDR2 is ANQGSEA. The V gene lost 7 bases and the J gene lost 0 bases, with 12 bases spanning the gap. The CDR3 extends over 13 amino acids. CDR3 in amino acids: CSAGGPVNTEAFF. The CDR3 nucleotides are TGCAGCGCCGGTGGGCCGGTGAACACTGAAGCTTTCTTT.

The chain recombines TRBV5-1 with TRBJ1-3, with no clear D. Germline-derived CDR1 and CDR2 are SGHRS and YFSETQ. The germline V and J ends were trimmed by 0 bases and 4 bases, with 17 bases remaining between them. The length of the CDR3 is 17 residues. CDR3 nucleotide sequence: TGCGCCAGCAGCTTGGAAGGGCCTACTCATGGAGGAAACACCATATATTTT. It yields the protein CASSLEGPTHGGNTIYF.

This clone showed up just a few times. The chain links TRBV2 to TRBJ1-2; TRBD1 matches 9 bases. Looked up from germline, CDR1 is SNHLY and CDR2 is FYNNEI. The CDR3 covers 14 residues. Trimming took 8 bases from V and 0 from J; bases not matched to a gene: 4. The CDR3, as DNA: TGTGCCAGCGGGGGACAGGGAACTAACTATGGCTACACCTTC. Protein product: CASGGQGTNYGYTF.

About this clone: The junction departs from germline at one end; a sequencing error may be responsible. Here the CDR3 DNA reads TGTGCTAGCAGCCCGGGGACTAGCGGTACAGATACGCAGTATTTT. Protein product: CASSPGTSGTDTQYF. The V and J genes are TRBV7-7 and TRBJ2-3; the match to TRBD2 covers 11 bases. Germline loops: CDR1 SSHAT, CDR2 FNYEAQ (reference sequence). CDR3 length: 15 residues.

V and J are TRBV5-8 and TRBJ1-2; D is undetermined. With 5 bases removed from V and 8 bases from J, the gap between germline ends came to 19 bases. This CDR3 is built from 14 residues. Germline V gene lookup returns CDR1 SGHTS and CDR2 YDEGEE. The CDR3 coding sequence is TGTGCCAGCAGTCTCGGGGATTACTTGGGGGGCTACACCTTC. Its translation is CASSLGDYLGGYTF.

This clone was seen once. The chain links TRBV11-1 to TRBJ2-7; a possible D gene is TRBD2 (6 bases). The CDR3 is 14 residues long. Germline V gene sequence: CDR1 SGHAT, CDR2 FQDESV (reference sequence). V dropped 0 bases and J dropped 1 base, with 7 bases sitting between them. The CDR3 loop is CASSLARGSYEQYF. The CDR3 nucleotides are TGTGCCAGCAGCTTAGCGCGGGGATCCTACGAGCAGTACTTC.

This rearrangement joins TRBV4-3 to TRBJ2-1; D gene ambiguous. CDR3 length: 15 residues. V was clipped by 1 base and J by 7 bases, with 14 bases between them. Germline V lookup: CDR1 LGHNA, CDR2 YSLEER. The CDR3 loop reads CASSQVFPSMNEQFF. Written as DNA, the CDR3 is TGCGCCAGCAGCCAAGTTTTCCCCTCCATGAATGAGCAGTTCTTC.

The count of this clone is one. The gene calls are TRBV19 and TRBJ1-5; D ambiguous. The germline V gene encodes CDR1 LNHDA and CDR2 SQIVND (reference sequence). Trimming cost V 0 bases and J 3 bases, with 9 bases left between them. The CDR3 sequence is 15 residues long. The chain's CDR3 is CASSIEGWNNQPQHF. The DNA for the CDR3 is TGTGCCAGTAGTATAGAAGGCTGGAACAATCAGCCCCAGCATTTT.

The chain uses TRBV6-5 and TRBJ2-1, with D maybe TRBD1 (6 bases). V gave up 6 bases and J gave up 5 bases, with 17 bases separating them. Germline CDR1 and CDR2: MNHEY and SVGAGI. The CDR3 has 15 amino acids. The CDR3 DNA follows: TGTGCCAGCAGCTGGGACACCTCGCGCAACAATGAGCAGTTCTTC. Protein product: CASSWDTSRNNEQFF.

The V and J genes are TRBV27 and TRBJ1-4; tentatively, D is TRBD1 (6 bases). CDR3 length equals 13 residues. Trimming took 3 bases from V and 5 from J, leaving 7 bases between them. Germline V lookup: CDR1 MNHEY, CDR2 SMNVEV (reference sequence). The CDR3 DNA sequence: TGTGCCAGCAGTTTGAGGGGGAATGAAAAACTGTTTTTT. It codes for CASSLRGNEKLFF.

CDR3 bases: TGCGCCAGCAGCCACCAAGGGCAAGAGACCCAGTACTTC. Translation gives CASSHQGQETQYF. The chain combines TRBV4-1 with TRBJ2-5; D is unresolved. Looked up from germline, CDR1 is MGHRA and CDR2 is YSYEKL. The CDR3 has 13 amino acids. V lost 3 bases to trimming and J lost 2 bases, with 7 bases between them.

The rearrangement joins TRBV5-6 to TRBJ2-7; TRBD1 matches at 7 bases. CDR1 is SGHDT and CDR2 is YYEEEE in the germline V gene. This CDR3 has 14 amino acids. J was trimmed by 3 bases and V by 4 bases; bases with no gene match: 7. The CDR3 region has the DNA TGTGCCAGCAGCCCCGACAGGGCTGGCTACGAGCAGTACTTC. It translates to CASSPDRAGYEQYF.

The chain uses TRBV2 and TRBJ1-4; possible D gene TRBD1, 5 bases. V gave up 4 bases and J gave up 9 bases, with 15 bases separating them. The CDR3 has 14 amino acids. The germline gives CDR1 SNHLY, CDR2 FYNNEI. The CDR3 DNA reads TGTGCCAGCAGTGGGGGGGGAGGAGGGAAAAAACTGTTTTTT. The encoded protein is CASSGGGGGKKLFF.

The chain couples TRBV30 to TRBJ1-3, with D tentatively TRBD1 (6 bases). Germline CDR1 is GTSNPN and CDR2 is SVGIG (reference sequence). Trimming shortened V by 6 bases and J by 3 bases, and 9 bases separated the two germline ends. The CDR3 spans 12 residues. As DNA, the CDR3 is TGTGCCTGCTCGACAGGTGGAAACACCATATATTTT. It translates to CACSTGGNTIYF.

This rearrangement joins TRBV7-3 to TRBJ2-2, with 10 bases matching TRBD2. This CDR3 is 15 amino acids long. The J segment lost 7 bases and the V segment lost 3 bases, leaving 5 bases of the junction unmatched. CDR1 is SGHTA, CDR2 FQGTGA, per germline. CDR3 coding DNA: TGTGCCAGCAGCTTTAGCGGGGGGAACGGCGGGGAGCTGTTTTTT. Residues: CASSFSGGNGGELFF.

The rearrangement links TRBV5-1 to TRBJ1-1; D is unclear. Per germline, CDR1 SGHRS and CDR2 YFSETQ. The CDR3 is made up of 13 amino acids. V lost 4 bases to trimming and J lost 3 bases, with 10 bases between them. The CDR3 nucleotides read TGCGCCAGCAGCCTGAATGGGGACACTGAAGCTTTCTTT. Translated, it gives CASSLNGDTEAFF.

This chain links TRBV5-6 with TRBJ2-5; a weak D match, TRBD1 (6 bases). The CDR3 loop spans 15 amino acids. The germline CDR1 and CDR2 sequences are SGHDT and YYEEEE. V lost 4 bases, J lost 1 base, and 14 bases lay in between. The CDR3 is CASSGPGHSQETQYF. CDR3 in DNA: TGTGCCAGCAGCGGCCCGGGACATTCCCAAGAGACCCAGTACTTC. Variable domain in full (rest from reference TRBV5-6 and TRBJ2-5): DAGVTQSPTHLIKTRGQQVTLRCSPKSGHDTVSWYQQALGQGPQFIFQYYEEEERQRGNFPDRFSGHQFPNYSSELNVNALLLGDSALYLCASSGPGHSQETQYFGPGTRLLVL.

The chain is built from TRBV2 and TRBJ1-2, with 7 bases identical to TRBD1. CDR1 is SNHLY, CDR2 FYNNEI, per germline. This CDR3 has 14 residues. The J segment lost 5 bases and the V segment lost 6 bases, leaving 9 bases of the junction unmatched. CDR3 in amino acids: CASRASQQGYGYTF. The DNA for the CDR3 is TGTGCCAGCAGGGCCAGCCAACAGGGGTATGGCTACACCTTC.

The chain carries TRBV2 and TRBJ2-5, with unresolved D. The CDR3 sequence is 13 residues long. Per germline, CDR1 SNHLY and CDR2 FYNNEI. The V end was cut by 6 bases, the J end by 1 base, with 9 bases between. CDR3 DNA: TGTGCCAGCAGCCGCGACCCCCAAGAGACCCAGTACTTC. Translated: CASSRDPQETQYF.

The rearrangement links TRBV5-6 to TRBJ1-2, with 9 positions matching TRBD1. From germline, CDR1 is SGHDT and CDR2 YYEEEE. The V and J ends lost 4 bases and 4 bases, in that order; junction bases with no gene match: 8. The CDR3 totals 15 residues. The CDR3 loop is CASSAGTGKSYGYTF. The CDR3 DNA follows: TGTGCCAGCAGCGCAGGGACAGGGAAGTCCTATGGCTACACCTTC.

The rearrangement uses TRBV5-1 and TRBJ2-5, with TRBD2 identical over 7 bases. Losses at the gene ends were 1 base for V and 0 bases for J; bases not matched to a gene: 3. Per the germline V gene, CDR1 is SGHRS and CDR2 is YFSETQ. This CDR3 spans 15 amino acids. CDR3 in amino acids: CASSLFLADQETQYF. CDR3 in DNA: TGCGCCAGCAGCTTGTTCCTAGCGGACCAAGAGACCCAGTACTTC. Looking up the rest from reference TRBV5-1 and TRBJ2-5 gives the full variable domain: KAGVTQTPRYLIKTRGQQVTLSCSPISGHRSVSWYQQTPGQGLQFLFEYFSETQRNKGNFPGRFSGRQFSNSRSEMNVSTLELGDSALYLCASSLFLADQETQYFGPGTRLLVL.

The chain is built from TRBV18 and TRBJ2-5; the D is unclear. This CDR3 is 14 amino acids long. Germline-derived CDR1 and CDR2 are KGHSH and LQKENI. V dropped 0 bases and J dropped 2 bases, with 7 bases sitting between them. Here the CDR3 DNA reads TGTGCCAGCTCACCACCGAACAGTCAAGAGACCCAGTACTTC. This sequence encodes CASSPPNSQETQYF.

This clone has just one count. The chain recombines TRBV6-6 with TRBJ1-4; D call uncertain. The CDR3 covers 13 residues. V was clipped by 5 bases and J by 8 bases, with 12 bases between them. Germline V gene sequence: CDR1 MNHNY, CDR2 SVGAGI (reference sequence). CDR3 residues: CASSGLLGEKLFF. Here the CDR3 DNA reads TGTGCCAGCAGTGGACTTTTGGGCGAAAAACTGTTTTTT.

J is TRBJ2-7 and V is TRBV30; D remains unclear. The CDR3 totals 13 residues. CDR1 and CDR2 from the germline V gene are GTSNPN and SVGIG (reference sequence). Trimming removed 2 bases at V and 2 bases at J, with 10 bases between. The chain's CDR3 is CAWSILNTYEQYF. The CDR3 DNA sequence: TGTGCCTGGAGTATACTTAACACCTACGAGCAGTACTTC.